This T cell receptor beta chain was retrieved from a study of blood T cell repertoires in COVID-19. Clones were read by immunoSEQ multiplex PCR, and TCRdb kept only the in-frame ones, dropping some. Among approximately 180,000 clones listed, 89% were seen once. The germline V gene has CDR1 SGHNT and CDR2 YENEEA. The CDR3 is made up of 12 amino acids. With 1 base removed from V and 9 bases from J, the gap between germline ends came to 7 bases. The gene calls are TRBV11-3 and TRBJ2-1; D not certain. The specimen was PBMCs or T cells enriched from blood (not recorded which). This sequence originates from a woman in her forties with acute COVID-19. This CDR3 reads CASSLVTGEQFF. CDR3 DNA: TGTGCCAGCAGCTTAGTAACGGGTGAGCAGTTCTTC.